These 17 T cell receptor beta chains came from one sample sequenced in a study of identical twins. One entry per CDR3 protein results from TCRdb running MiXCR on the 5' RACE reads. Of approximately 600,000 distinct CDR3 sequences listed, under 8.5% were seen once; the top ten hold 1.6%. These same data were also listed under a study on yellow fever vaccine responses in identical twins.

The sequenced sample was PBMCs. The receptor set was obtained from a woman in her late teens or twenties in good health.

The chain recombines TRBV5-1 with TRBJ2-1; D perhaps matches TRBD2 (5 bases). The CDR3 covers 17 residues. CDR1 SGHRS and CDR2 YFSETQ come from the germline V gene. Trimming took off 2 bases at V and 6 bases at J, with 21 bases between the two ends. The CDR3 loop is CASSFDPRETLVNEQFF. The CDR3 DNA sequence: TGCGCCAGCAGCTTTGATCCCCGGGAAACTCTGGTCAATGAGCAGTTCTTC. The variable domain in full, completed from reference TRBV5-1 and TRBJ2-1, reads KAGVTQTPRYLIKTRGQQVTLSCSPISGHRSVSWYQQTPGQGLQFLFEYFSETQRNKGNFPGRFSGRQFSNSRSEMNVSTLELGDSALYLCASSFDPRETLVNEQFFGPGTRLTVL.

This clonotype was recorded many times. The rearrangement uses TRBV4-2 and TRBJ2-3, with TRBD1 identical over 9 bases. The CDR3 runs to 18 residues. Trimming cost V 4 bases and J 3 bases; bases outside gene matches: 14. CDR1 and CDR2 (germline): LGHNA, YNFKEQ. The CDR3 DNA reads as TGTGCCAGCAGCCGACTCCCGACAGGGGGAGGACCGACAGATACGCAGTATTTT. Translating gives CASSRLPTGGGPTDTQYF.

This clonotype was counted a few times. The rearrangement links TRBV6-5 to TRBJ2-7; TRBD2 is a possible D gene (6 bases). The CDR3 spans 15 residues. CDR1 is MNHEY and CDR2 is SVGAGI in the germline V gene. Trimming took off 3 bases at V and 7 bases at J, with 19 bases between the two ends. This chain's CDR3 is CASSYGSPGGGEQYF. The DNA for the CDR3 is TGTGCCAGCAGTTATGGGAGCCCAGGCGGAGGGGAGCAGTACTTC.

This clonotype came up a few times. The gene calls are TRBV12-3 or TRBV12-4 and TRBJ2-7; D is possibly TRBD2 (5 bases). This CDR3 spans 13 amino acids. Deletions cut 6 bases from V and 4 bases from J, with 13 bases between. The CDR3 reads CASSPSLVYEQYF. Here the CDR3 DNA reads TGTGCCAGCAGCCCCTCACTAGTGTACGAGCAGTACTTC.

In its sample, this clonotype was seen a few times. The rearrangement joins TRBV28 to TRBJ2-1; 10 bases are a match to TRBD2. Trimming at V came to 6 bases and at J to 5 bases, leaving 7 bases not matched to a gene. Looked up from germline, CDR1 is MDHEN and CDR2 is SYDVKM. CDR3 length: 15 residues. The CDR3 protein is CASSLGLASHNEQFF. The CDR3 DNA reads TGTGCCAGCAGCCTGGGACTAGCGTCCCACAATGAGCAGTTCTTC. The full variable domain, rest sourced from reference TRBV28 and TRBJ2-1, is DVKVTQSSRYLVKRTGEKVFLECVQDMDHENMFWYRQDPGLGLRLIYFSYDVKMKEKGDIPEGYSVSREKKERFSLILESASTNQTSMYLCASSLGLASHNEQFFGPGTRLTVL.

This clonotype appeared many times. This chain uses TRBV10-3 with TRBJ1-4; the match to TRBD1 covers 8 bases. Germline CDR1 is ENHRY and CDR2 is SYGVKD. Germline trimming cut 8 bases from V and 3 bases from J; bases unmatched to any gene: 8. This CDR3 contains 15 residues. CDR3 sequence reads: CAIRGQGAPNEKLFF. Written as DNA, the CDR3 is TGTGCCATCCGGGGCCAGGGGGCTCCTAATGAAAAACTGTTTTTT.

CDR3 amino acids: CASSTSYGTSFEQYF. CDR3 DNA: TGTGCCAGCAGTACCAGCTATGGGACTAGCTTCGAGCAGTACTTC. The chain couples TRBV7-6 to TRBJ2-7, with 9 positions matching TRBD2. CDR1 is SGHVS and CDR2 is FNYEAQ in the germline V gene. After removal of 6 bases from V and 6 bases from J, the junction contained 12 bases not matched to a gene. The CDR3 runs to 15 residues.

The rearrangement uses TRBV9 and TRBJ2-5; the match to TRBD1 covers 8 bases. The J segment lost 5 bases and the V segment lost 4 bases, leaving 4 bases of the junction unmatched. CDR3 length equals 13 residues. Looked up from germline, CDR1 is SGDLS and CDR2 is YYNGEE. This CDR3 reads CASSTGGLETQYF. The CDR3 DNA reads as TGTGCCAGCAGCACAGGGGGGCTGGAGACCCAGTACTTC.

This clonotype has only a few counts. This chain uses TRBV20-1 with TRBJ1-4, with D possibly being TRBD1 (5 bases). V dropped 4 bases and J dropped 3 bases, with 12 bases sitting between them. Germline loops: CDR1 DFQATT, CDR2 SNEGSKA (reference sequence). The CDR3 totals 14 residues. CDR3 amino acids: CSAKPGTANEKLFF. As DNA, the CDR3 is TGCAGTGCTAAGCCCGGGACCGCTAATGAAAAACTGTTTTTT.

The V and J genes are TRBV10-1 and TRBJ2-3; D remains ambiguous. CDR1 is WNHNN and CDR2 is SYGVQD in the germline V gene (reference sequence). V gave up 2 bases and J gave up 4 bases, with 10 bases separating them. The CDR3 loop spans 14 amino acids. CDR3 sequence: CASSENGVADTQYF. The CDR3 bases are TGCGCCAGCAGTGAGAACGGAGTAGCAGATACGCAGTATTTT.

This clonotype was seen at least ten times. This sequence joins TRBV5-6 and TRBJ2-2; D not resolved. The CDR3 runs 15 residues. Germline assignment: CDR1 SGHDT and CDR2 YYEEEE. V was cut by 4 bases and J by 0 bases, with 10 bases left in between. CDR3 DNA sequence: TGTGCCAGCAGCACTACTCGTCCGAACACCGGGGAGCTGTTTTTT. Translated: CASSTTRPNTGELFF. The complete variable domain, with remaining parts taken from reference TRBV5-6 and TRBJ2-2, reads DAGVTQSPTHLIKTRGQQVTLRCSPKSGHDTVSWYQQALGQGPQFIFQYYEEEERQRGNFPDRFSGHQFPNYSSELNVNALLLGDSALYLCASSTTRPNTGELFFGEGSRLTVL.

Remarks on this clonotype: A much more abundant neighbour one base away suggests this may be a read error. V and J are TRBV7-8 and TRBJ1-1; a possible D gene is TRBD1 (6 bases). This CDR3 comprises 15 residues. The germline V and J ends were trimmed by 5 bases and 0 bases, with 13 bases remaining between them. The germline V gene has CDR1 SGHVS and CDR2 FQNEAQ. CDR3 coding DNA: TGTGCCAGCAGCCCCCCGGGACACCTGAACACTGAAGCTTTCTTT. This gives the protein CASSPPGHLNTEAFF.

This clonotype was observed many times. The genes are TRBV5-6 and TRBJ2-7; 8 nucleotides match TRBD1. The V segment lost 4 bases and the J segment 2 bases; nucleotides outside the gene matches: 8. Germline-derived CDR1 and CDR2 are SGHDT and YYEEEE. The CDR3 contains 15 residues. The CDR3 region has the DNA TGTGCCAGCAGCCCCCGGGACAGGCGTCCCTACGAGCAGTACTTC. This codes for CASSPRDRRPYEQYF.

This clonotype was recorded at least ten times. Here the CDR3 DNA reads TGCGCCACCAGGACCGGGACAACCTATAACTATGGCTACACCTTC. Encoded protein: CATRTGTTYNYGYTF. This rearrangement joins TRBV5-1 to TRBJ1-2, with a possible D match to TRBD1 (6 bases). V was shortened by 9 bases and J by 1 base, with 19 bases between the two germline ends. The CDR3 contains 15 residues. The germline V gene has CDR1 SGHRS and CDR2 YFSETQ.

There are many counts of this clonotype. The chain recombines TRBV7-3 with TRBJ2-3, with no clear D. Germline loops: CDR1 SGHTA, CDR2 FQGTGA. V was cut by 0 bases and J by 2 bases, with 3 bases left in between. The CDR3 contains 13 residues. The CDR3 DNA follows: TGTGCCAGCAGCTTAACCTACACAGATACGCAGTATTTT. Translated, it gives CASSLTYTDTQYF.

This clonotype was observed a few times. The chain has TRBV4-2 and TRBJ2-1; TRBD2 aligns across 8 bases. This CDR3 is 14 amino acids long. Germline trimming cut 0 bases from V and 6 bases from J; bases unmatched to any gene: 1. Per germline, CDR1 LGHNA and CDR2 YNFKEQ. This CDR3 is CASSQEGTSNEQFF. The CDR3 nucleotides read TGTGCCAGCAGCCAAGAGGGGACTAGCAATGAGCAGTTCTTC.

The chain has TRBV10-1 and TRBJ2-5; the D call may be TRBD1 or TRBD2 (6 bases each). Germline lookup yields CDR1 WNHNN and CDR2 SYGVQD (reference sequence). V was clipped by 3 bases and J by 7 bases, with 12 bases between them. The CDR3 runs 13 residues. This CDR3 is CASSDGGRSTQYF. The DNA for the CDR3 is TGCGCCAGCAGTGATGGGGGGCGGTCGACCCAGTACTTC.